This T cell receptor (beta chain) was profiled in a study of shared clonotypes between healthy human individuals. Study-wide results and caveats: Naive subsets usually exceeded memory subsets in estimated richness.

In its sample, this clone was seen many times. No antigen is known for it. V gave up 4 bases and J gave up 4 bases, with 16 bases separating them. The CDR3 covers 16 residues. Germline V lookup: CDR1 SNHLY, CDR2 FYNNEI. Some clones are missing from TCRdb's copy, which holds only in-frame ones; the method was immunoSEQ multiplex PCR. The sample has 80,000 to 100,000 clones, 68% seen once. The clonotype was recovered from a man aged 25 to 40 in good health. The chain has TRBV2 and TRBJ2-2; D might be TRBD2 (6 bases). Sequencing was performed on memory CD8+ T cells sorted from blood. Subset of the sample: CD45RO+ cells pooled with CCR7-negative TemRA cells. DNA of the CDR3: TGTGCCAGCAGTGGGCCGGCGGGATACGGCACCGGGGAGCTGTTTTTT. It codes for CASSGPAGYGTGELFF.